A single sample is the source of the 26 T cell receptor beta chains below, sequenced in a study of cytomegalovirus exposure and HLA in healthy donors. A multiplex PCR was run with 60 Vbeta primers and 13 Jbeta primers. The method was immunoSEQ multiplex PCR; TCRdb's version includes in-frame clones alone and lacks a portion of them. The table lists roughly 130,000 clones, around 66% of them singletons. Sequencing was performed on PBMCs. The receptors were gathered from a woman aged 40 to 50 in good health and CMV-seropositive.

This clone has a handful of counts. The V and J genes are TRBV19 and TRBJ1-1; D is uncertain. CDR3 length: 14 amino acids. Between the trimmed V and J ends, which lost 4 bases and 0 bases, there was a span of 9 bases. Per germline, CDR1 LNHDA and CDR2 SQIVND (reference sequence). The CDR3 bases are TGTGCCAGTAGTACCAGCGTCATGAACACTGAAGCTTTCTTT. This translates into CASSTSVMNTEAFF.

This clone appeared a few times. At one boundary the junction diverges from the germline segment, which might be a read error. The chain uses TRBV7-6 and TRBJ2-5; 11 bases map to TRBD2. Germline CDR1 is SGHVS and CDR2 is FNYEAQ. The length of the CDR3 is 14 residues. CDR3: CASSVAGGYETQYF. The DNA of the CDR3 is TGTGCCAGCAGCGTAGCGGGGGGGTATGAGACCCAGTACTTC.

This clone appeared once. The rearrangement joins TRBV2 to TRBJ2-1; 10 bases are a match to TRBD1. The V segment lost 8 bases and the J segment 6 bases; nucleotides outside the gene matches: 1. The CDR3 extends over 12 amino acids. Germline-derived CDR1 and CDR2 are SNHLY and FYNNEI. CDR3 DNA sequence: TGTGCCAGCGGGGACAGGGGCAATGAGCAGTTCTTC. Translating it yields CASGDRGNEQFF.

Ten or more counts support this clone. The rearrangement uses TRBV28 and TRBJ2-1; 9 nucleotides align to TRBD2. The junction had 8 bases not matched to a gene; V was cut back by 5 bases and J by 6 bases. The length of the CDR3 is 15 residues. The germline CDR1 and CDR2 sequences are MDHEN and SYDVKM. CDR3 in DNA: TGTGCCAGCAGTCGGGCGGGAGGGCCCGGCAATGAGCAGTTCTTC. Translated, it gives CASSRAGGPGNEQFF.

The genes are TRBV7-6 and TRBJ1-5; 8 positions match TRBD1. Germline CDR1 and CDR2: SGHVS and FNYEAQ. CDR3 length: 15 residues. V shed 5 bases and J 8 bases; nucleotides not matched to a gene: 11. This chain's CDR3 is CASSHGQGEGEPQHF. Here the CDR3 DNA reads TGTGCCAGCAGCCACGGACAGGGCGAGGGGGAGCCCCAGCATTTT.

V usage is TRBV2 and J usage is TRBJ1-2, with TRBD1 matching 8 bases. Germline V gene sequence: CDR1 SNHLY, CDR2 FYNNEI. The CDR3 length is 13 residues. V was clipped by 6 bases and J by 8 bases; unmatched bases: 8. The chain's CDR3 is CASSLGQAVGYTF. CDR3 sequence (DNA): TGTGCCAGCAGCTTGGGACAGGCAGTGGGCTACACCTTC.

The CDR3 sequence is CASSLCWGTGMTYEQYF. The CDR3, as DNA: TGTGCCAGCAGCCTCTGCTGGGGGACAGGGATGACCTACGAGCAGTACTTC. This rearrangement joins TRBV14 to TRBJ2-7, with 9 bases aligning to TRBD1. The junction had 12 bases not matched to a gene; V was cut back by 4 bases and J by 2 bases. The CDR3 is 17 residues long. The germline V gene has CDR1 SGHDN and CDR2 FVKESK.

The gene calls are TRBV28 and TRBJ2-5; tentative D call: TRBD2 (6 bases). Germline values: CDR1 MDHEN, CDR2 SYDVKM. Trimming stripped 6 bases from V and 5 bases from J, with 16 bases between. This CDR3 spans 14 amino acids. CDR3 in DNA: TGTGCCAGCAGCAAGGGGCTAGCGATCGAGACCCAGTACTTC. Translated: CASSKGLAIETQYF.

The rearrangement links TRBV5-4 to TRBJ2-5, with 7 bases fitting TRBD1. Near its end, the DNA agrees better with TRBJ2-7, so the J call may be wrong. This CDR3 has 16 amino acids. The germline CDR1 and CDR2 sequences are SGHNT and YYREEE (reference sequence). In nucleotides, the CDR3 is TGTGCCAGCAGCTTGGAGGGACAGCAGGGATCCTACGAGCAGTACTTC. Its translation: CASSLEGQQGSYEQYF.

The rearrangement joins TRBV4-1 to TRBJ2-2; D is possibly TRBD1 (5 bases). Trimming removed 4 bases at V and 8 bases at J, with 20 bases between. The CDR3 runs to 16 residues. The germline V gene encodes CDR1 MGHRA and CDR2 YSYEKL. CDR3 sequence reads: CASSPDASGLLGELFF. CDR3 sequence (DNA): TGCGCCAGCAGCCCGGACGCCTCAGGGTTGCTGGGGGAGCTGTTTTTT.

The V call is TRBV30, the J call TRBJ1-5; D is uncertain. Germline V gene data show CDR1 as GTSNPN and CDR2 as SVGIG (reference sequence). Trimming shortened V by 0 bases and J by 0 bases, and 6 bases separated the two germline ends. The CDR3 has 14 residues. Here the CDR3 reads CAWSVSLSNQPQHF. As DNA, the CDR3 is TGTGCCTGGAGTGTAAGCCTTAGCAATCAGCCCCAGCATTTT.

This clone occurred a few times. The CDR3, as DNA: TGCGCCAGCAGCTTGCGGCCTAGCGGGAAGAGCTCCTACGAGCAGTACTTC. It is translated as CASSLRPSGKSSYEQYF. The J gene is TRBJ2-7, the V gene TRBV5-1, with 9 positions matching TRBD2. This CDR3 spans 17 amino acids. J gave up 0 bases and V 1 base, and 8 bases lay outside the gene matches. Germline V gene data show CDR1 as SGHRS and CDR2 as YFSETQ. The entire variable domain, with the rest obtained from reference TRBV5-1 and TRBJ2-7, is as follows: KAGVTQTPRYLIKTRGQQVTLSCSPISGHRSVSWYQQTPGQGLQFLFEYFSETQRNKGNFPGRFSGRQFSNSRSEMNVSTLELGDSALYLCASSLRPSGKSSYEQYFGPGTRLTVT.

This rearrangement joins TRBV9 to TRBJ2-1; maybe TRBD2 (6 bases). V lost 3 bases and J lost 4, with 17 bases in between. The CDR3 runs to 16 residues. The germline V gene encodes CDR1 SGDLS and CDR2 YYNGEE. CDR3 protein: CASSAQTGAPYNEQFF. As DNA, the CDR3 is TGTGCCAGCAGCGCCCAAACGGGAGCCCCATACAATGAGCAGTTCTTC.

The rearrangement joins TRBV25-1 to TRBJ2-1; 10 positions agree with TRBD1. The CDR3 consists of 15 residues. Per germline, CDR1 MGHDK and CDR2 SYGVNS. V shed 5 bases, J shed 7 bases, and the junction held 8 bases outside the gene matches. The CDR3 reads CASSMGQGLGNEQFF. CDR3 DNA: TGTGCCAGCAGTATGGGACAGGGGCTGGGTAATGAGCAGTTCTTC.

This clone appeared a single time. The rearrangement joins TRBV28 to TRBJ2-2; a possible D gene is TRBD1 (6 bases). Germline CDR1 and CDR2: MDHEN and SYDVKM. The CDR3 spans 16 residues. The germline V and J ends were trimmed by 4 bases and 2 bases, with 14 bases remaining between them. CDR3 in DNA: TGTGCCAGCAGTTCAGCCGGGACACCTAACACCGGGGAGCTGTTTTTT. It codes for CASSSAGTPNTGELFF.

The gene calls are TRBV10-3 and TRBJ1-1; D unresolved. The ends were cut back, 0 bases at V and 3 bases at J, with 5 bases in the middle. The CDR3 length is 13 residues. Per the germline V gene, CDR1 is ENHRY and CDR2 is SYGVKD. The DNA for the CDR3 is TGTGCCATCAGTGAGTCGAGATACACTGAAGCTTTCTTT. This sequence encodes CAISESRYTEAFF.

To note about this clone: The sample contains more than one DNA sequence encoding this CDR3. The V gene is TRBV5-6, the J gene TRBJ1-5, with D possibly being TRBD1 (5 bases). Germline CDR1 is SGHDT and CDR2 is YYEEEE. Trimming took off 2 bases at V and 4 bases at J, with 7 bases between the two ends. This CDR3 is 13 amino acids long. CDR3 sequence (DNA): TGTGCCAGCAGCTTCGGGGGGAATCAGCCCCAGCATTTT. Residues: CASSFGGNQPQHF.

In the case of this clone: At one of its ends the junction is not consistent with the germline gene, which may arise from a read error. This chain links TRBV30 with TRBJ2-7, with TRBD1 identical over 8 bases. The CDR3 has 14 residues. CDR1 and CDR2 from the germline V gene are GTSNPN and SVGIG (reference sequence). The DNA for the CDR3 is TGTGCCTGGAGTGACGGACAGGGCCACTACGAGCAGCACTTC. Translating it yields CAWSDGQGHYEQHF.

CDR3: CASSVKGGGSYEQYF. CDR3 DNA sequence: TGTGCCAGCAGCGTAAAGGGGGGGGGCTCCTACGAGCAGTACTTC. This chain connects TRBV9 to TRBJ2-7, with TRBD2 as a possible D gene (7 bases). CDR1 and CDR2 (germline): SGDLS, YYNGEE. Trimming pared 1 base from V and 0 bases from J, leaving 11 bases between. The length of the CDR3 is 15 residues. The full variable domain, completed using reference TRBV9 and TRBJ2-7, is DSGVTQTPKHLITATGQRVTLRCSPRSGDLSVYWYQQSLDQGLQFLIQYYNGEERAKGNILERFSAQQFPDLHSELNLSSLELGDSALYFCASSVKGGGSYEQYFGPGTRLTVT.

The chain joins TRBV18 to TRBJ2-1, with 11 nucleotides matching TRBD2. CDR1 is KGHSH and CDR2 is LQKENI in the germline V gene. This CDR3 contains 15 residues. The V and J ends lost 5 bases and 2 bases, in that order; junction bases with no gene match: 2. This CDR3 is CASSSSGRPYNEQFF. The CDR3 bases are TGTGCCAGCTCATCTAGCGGGAGGCCCTACAATGAGCAGTTCTTC.

This rearrangement joins TRBV5-1 to TRBJ2-5; 7 bases agree with TRBD2. The CDR3 has 14 amino acids. Germline values: CDR1 SGHRS, CDR2 YFSETQ. V lost 3 bases to trimming and J lost 4 bases; unmatched junction nucleotides: 6. The CDR3 sequence is CASSSGPGGETQYF. The CDR3 DNA follows: TGCGCCAGCAGCTCCGGGCCGGGGGGAGAGACCCAGTACTTC.

The chain carries TRBV30 and TRBJ1-5; D is undetermined. Per germline, CDR1 GTSNPN and CDR2 SVGIG (reference sequence). The length of the CDR3 is 13 residues. V was clipped by 4 bases and J by 3 bases, with 10 bases between them. This chain's CDR3 is CAWTTGINQPQHF. The CDR3 nucleotides read TGTGCCTGGACGACGGGTATCAATCAGCCCCAGCATTTT.

The chain recombines TRBV29-1 with TRBJ1-2, with 7 bases lining up with TRBD1. Trimming at V came to 7 bases and at J to 8 bases, leaving 7 bases not matched to a gene. The CDR3 sequence is 11 residues long. The V gene's germline CDR1 is SQVTM and CDR2 ANQGSEA. The CDR3: CSGTGDQGYTF. CDR3 bases: TGCAGCGGCACAGGGGATCAGGGCTACACCTTC.

This clone was detected only a few times. CDR3 DNA sequence: TGTGCCAGTAGTACAGGGTTGGGCACTGAAGCTTTCTTT. Amino acids: CASSTGLGTEAFF. This sequence joins TRBV19 and TRBJ1-1, with D maybe TRBD1 (5 bases). V was clipped by 4 bases and J by 4 bases, with 10 bases between them. Germline assignment: CDR1 LNHDA and CDR2 SQIVND (reference sequence). The CDR3 is made up of 13 amino acids.

The chain is built from TRBV6-5 and TRBJ2-2; D is perhaps TRBD2 (5 bases). This CDR3 is 15 amino acids long. Trimming removed 2 bases at V and 0 bases at J, with 7 bases between. The germline CDR1 and CDR2 sequences are MNHEY and SVGAGI. This CDR3 is CASSYMGANTGELFF. The DNA for the CDR3 is TGTGCCAGCAGTTACATGGGAGCGAACACCGGGGAGCTGTTTTTT.

V and J are TRBV6-1 and TRBJ2-7; 11 positions agree with TRBD1. The junction had 4 bases not matched to a gene; V was cut back by 4 bases and J by 2 bases. Germline V lookup: CDR1 MNHNS, CDR2 SASEGT. The CDR3 has 15 residues. CDR3 protein: CASSAGTGGTYEQYF. The CDR3 DNA reads TGTGCCAGCAGTGCTGGGACAGGGGGAACCTACGAGCAGTACTTC.